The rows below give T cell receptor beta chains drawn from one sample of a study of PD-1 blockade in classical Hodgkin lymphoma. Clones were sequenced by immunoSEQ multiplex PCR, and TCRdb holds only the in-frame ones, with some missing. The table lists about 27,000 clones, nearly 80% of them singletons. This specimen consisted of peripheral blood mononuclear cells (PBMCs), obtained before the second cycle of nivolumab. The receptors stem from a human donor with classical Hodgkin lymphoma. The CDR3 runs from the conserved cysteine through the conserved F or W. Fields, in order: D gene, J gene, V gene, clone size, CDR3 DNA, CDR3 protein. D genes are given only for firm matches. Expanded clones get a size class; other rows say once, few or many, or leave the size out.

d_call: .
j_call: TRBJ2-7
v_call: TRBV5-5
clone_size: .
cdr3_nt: TGTGCCAGCAGCTTGAGCTATCTGGCAGGGATCGAGCAGTACTTC
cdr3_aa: CASSLSYLAGIEQYF

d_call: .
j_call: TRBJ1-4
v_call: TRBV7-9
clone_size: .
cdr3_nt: TGTGCCAGCAGCCCCGGACAGCCCATAGGGGAAAAACTGTTTTTT
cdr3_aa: CASSPGQPIGEKLFF

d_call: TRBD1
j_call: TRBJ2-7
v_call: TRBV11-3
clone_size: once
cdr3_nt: TGTGCCAGCAGCTTTCTTTTGGGACAGGGGGCTCGGGAGCAGTACTTC
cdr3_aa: CASSFLLGQGAREQYF

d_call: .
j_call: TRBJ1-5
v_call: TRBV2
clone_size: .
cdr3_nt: TGTGCCAGCAGCTTGGACAGAACTAATCAGCCCCAGCATTTT
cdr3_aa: CASSLDRTNQPQHF

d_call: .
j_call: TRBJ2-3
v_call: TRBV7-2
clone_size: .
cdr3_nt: TGTGCCAGCAGCTTAGCGTTCCAGGCAGATACGCAGTATTTT
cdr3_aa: CASSLAFQADTQYF

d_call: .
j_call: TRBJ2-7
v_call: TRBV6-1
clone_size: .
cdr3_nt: TGTGCCAGCAGTGAAGGGAGCCCTCAAGTGGAGTACTTC
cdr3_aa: CASSEGSPQVEYF

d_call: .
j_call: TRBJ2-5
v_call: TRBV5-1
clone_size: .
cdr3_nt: TGCGCCAGCAGCTTGGCCCAGGGATCAGAGACCCAGTACTTC
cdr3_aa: CASSLAQGSETQYF

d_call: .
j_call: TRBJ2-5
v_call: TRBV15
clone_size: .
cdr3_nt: TGTGCCACCAGCTATAGGGGGGCGAGTGAGCGAGAGACCCAGTACTTC
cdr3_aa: CATSYRGASERETQYF

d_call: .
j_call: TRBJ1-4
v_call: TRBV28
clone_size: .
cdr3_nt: TGTGTCAGCAGTTTAAATGGGGAAAAACTGTTTTTT
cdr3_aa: CVSSLNGEKLFF

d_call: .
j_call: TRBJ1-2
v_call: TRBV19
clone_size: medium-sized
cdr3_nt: TGTGCCAGTAGTTCCCGCAACGGGCGTGGCTACACCTTC
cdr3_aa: CASSSRNGRGYTF

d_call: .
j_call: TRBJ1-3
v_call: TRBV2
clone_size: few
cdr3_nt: TGTGCCAGCAGTGGAGGGACCTCTGGAAACACCATATATTTT
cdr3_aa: CASSGGTSGNTIYF

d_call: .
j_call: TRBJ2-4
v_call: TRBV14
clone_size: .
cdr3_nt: TGTGCCAGCAGCCAAGATGCCGGGCGTTCCCAGTACTTC
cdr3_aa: CASSQDAGRSQYF

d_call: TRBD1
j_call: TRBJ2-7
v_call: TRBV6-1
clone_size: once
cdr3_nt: TGTGCCAGCAGTGAAGGTAACAGGGGGAAGTACTTC
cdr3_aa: CASSEGNRGKYF

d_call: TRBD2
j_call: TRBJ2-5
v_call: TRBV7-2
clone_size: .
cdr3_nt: TGTGCCAGCAGCTCCGGGACTAGCGGGGGCCTACCCGAGACCCAGTACTTC
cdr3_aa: CASSSGTSGGLPETQYF

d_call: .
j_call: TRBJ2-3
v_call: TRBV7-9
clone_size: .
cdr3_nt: TGTGCCAGCAGCTTACTGAGCCACACAGATACGCAGTATTTT
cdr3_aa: CASSLLSHTDTQYF

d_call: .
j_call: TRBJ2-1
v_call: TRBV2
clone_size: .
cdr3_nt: TGTGCCAGCAGGGGGTCCCTAGCCGTGCATTCAGAGTTCTTC
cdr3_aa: CASRGSLAVHSEFF

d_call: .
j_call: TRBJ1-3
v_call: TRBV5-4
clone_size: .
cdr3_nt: TGTGCCAGCAGCGCGACCGCGAGCTCTGGAAACACCATATATTTT
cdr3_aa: CASSATASSGNTIYF

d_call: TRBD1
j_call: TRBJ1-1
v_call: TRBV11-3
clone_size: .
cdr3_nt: TGTGCCAGCAGCTTAGCTTGGACAGGCACTGAAGCTTTCTTT
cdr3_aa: CASSLAWTGTEAFF

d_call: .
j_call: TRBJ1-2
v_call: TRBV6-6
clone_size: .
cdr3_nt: TGTGCCAGCAGTTACGGTCAGGGGTTCAACTATGGCTACACCTTC
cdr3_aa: CASSYGQGFNYGYTF

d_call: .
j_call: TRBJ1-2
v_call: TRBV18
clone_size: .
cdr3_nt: TGTGCCAGCTCACCAACGGGAGACCACAACTATGGCTACACCTTC
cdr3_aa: CASSPTGDHNYGYTF

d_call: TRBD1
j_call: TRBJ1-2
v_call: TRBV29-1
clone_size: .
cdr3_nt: TGCAGCGTGGAAGGGACAGGGGGCGCAAGGGGCTACACCTTC
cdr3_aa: CSVEGTGGARGYTF

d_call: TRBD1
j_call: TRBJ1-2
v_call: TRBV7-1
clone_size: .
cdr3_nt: TGTGCCAGCAGCTTAGGGGGCCGAAAATTTAACTATGGCTACACCTTC
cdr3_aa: CASSLGGRKFNYGYTF